These T cell receptor beta chains were read from a single sample in a study of T cells after yellow fever vaccination. TCRdb recomputed calls from the 5' RACE reads with MiXCR, one row per CDR3 protein. The sample carries roughly 63,000 distinct CDR3 sequences, 6.5% to 9% recorded once. This sample comprised CD8+ T cells sorted from PBMCs, obtained 15 days after the yellow fever booster vaccination. The receptors stem from a man aged 25 to 45 who received the YFV17D yellow fever vaccine. CDR3s include the opening cysteine and the closing phenylalanine or tryptophan. Each record gives: J gene, D gene, clone size, V gene, CDR3 DNA, CDR3 protein. A D gene is named only where the DNA matches it firmly. Not all rows give a size; the values are once, few, many and, for expanded clones, a class.

J: TRBJ2-5; D: TRBD2; size: many; V: TRBV5-6; DNA: TGTGCCAGCAGCTTGGTGGGGCAGCGGGGGGAGACCCAGTACTTC; CDR3: CASSLVGQRGETQYF
J: TRBJ2-7; D: TRBD2; size: few; V: TRBV5-5; DNA: TGTGCCAGCAGCCTGGCCACTAGCGGGAGGGCCCCACGCGAGCAGTACTTC; CDR3: CASSLATSGRAPREQYF
J: TRBJ2-3; D: .; size: many; V: TRBV6-5; DNA: TGTGCCAGCAGTCCTCGGACTGCCGTAGATACGCAGTATTTT; CDR3: CASSPRTAVDTQYF
J: TRBJ2-7; D: .; size: many; V: TRBV12-3/TRBV12-4; DNA: TGTGCCAGCAGTCAGAACCTTTACGAGCAGTACTTC; CDR3: CASSQNLYEQYF
J: TRBJ1-3; D: .; size: many; V: TRBV4-3; DNA: TGCGCCAGCAGCCAAGACCGGGGTATCTCTGGAAACACCATATATTTT; CDR3: CASSQDRGISGNTIYF
J: TRBJ1-5; D: .; size: .; V: TRBV27; DNA: TGTGCCAGCAGTTTATCGGGGACACCGCGGTTGCCCCAGCATTTT; CDR3: CASSLSGTPRLPQHF
J: TRBJ2-2; D: .; size: many; V: TRBV5-4; DNA: TGTGCCAGCAGACGTAGTTACACCGGGGAGCTGTTTTTT; CDR3: CASRRSYTGELFF
J: TRBJ1-2; D: .; size: few; V: TRBV7-6; DNA: TGTGCCAGCAGCCCCCATCAGCAGGGGTTTAGCTATGGCTACACCTTC; CDR3: CASSPHQQGFSYGYTF
J: TRBJ2-2; D: .; size: many; V: TRBV12-3/TRBV12-4; DNA: TGTGCCAGCAGTCCTCTCACCGGGGAGCTGTTTTTT; CDR3: CASSPLTGELFF
J: TRBJ1-5; D: .; size: .; V: TRBV2; DNA: TGTGCCAGCAGTGCGTCTTTGGGGGGCGGACATCAGCCCCAGCATTTT; CDR3: CASSASLGGGHQPQHF
J: TRBJ1-6; D: TRBD1; size: many; V: TRBV27; DNA: TGTGCCAGCACCTCAGGGACAGCCCATTCACCCCTCCACTTT; CDR3: CASTSGTAHSPLHF
J: TRBJ2-3; D: .; size: many; V: TRBV5-1; DNA: TGCGCCAGCAGCTTGGAAGTCGGAACAGATACGCAGTATTTT; CDR3: CASSLEVGTDTQYF
J: TRBJ2-1; D: .; size: .; V: TRBV7-8; DNA: TGTGCCAGCAGCTCCGCGGGTTCTGAGCAGTTCTTC; CDR3: CASSSAGSEQFF
J: TRBJ2-7; D: TRBD2; size: many; V: TRBV7-8; DNA: TGTGCCAGCAGCTTGGAGGGACTAGCGGGAGTTGCGTACGAGCAGTACTTC; CDR3: CASSLEGLAGVAYEQYF
J: TRBJ1-4; D: .; size: many; V: TRBV16; DNA: TGTGCCAGCAGCCAATCTTCTGAAAAACTGTTTTTT; CDR3: CASSQSSEKLFF
J: TRBJ2-1; D: .; size: many; V: TRBV6-4; DNA: TGTGCCAGCAGTGATTGGGAGAGCTCCTACAATGAGCAGTTCTTC; CDR3: CASSDWESSYNEQFF
J: TRBJ2-5; D: TRBD2; size: .; V: TRBV12-3/TRBV12-4; DNA: TGTGCCAGCAGTTTCGTGTCCCAGCTGCGGGAGCCCGGAGAGACCCAGTACTTC; CDR3: CASSFVSQLREPGETQYF
J: TRBJ1-1; D: .; size: many; V: TRBV29-1; DNA: TGCAGCGTAGAGGACAGCATTGAAGCTTTCTTT; CDR3: CSVEDSIEAFF
J: TRBJ2-1; D: .; size: many; V: TRBV4-1; DNA: TGCGCCAGCAGCCAAGTATCGGCGGGGAACAATGAGCAGTTCTTC; CDR3: CASSQVSAGNNEQFF
J: TRBJ1-1; D: .; size: many; V: TRBV7-8; DNA: TGTGCCAGCAGCTTAGAAAGGGGGGTACCTGAAGCTTTCTTT; CDR3: CASSLERGVPEAFF
J: TRBJ2-7; D: .; size: many; V: TRBV7-9; DNA: TGTGCCAGCAGCTTCAAGGCCGAGCAGTACTTC; CDR3: CASSFKAEQYF
J: TRBJ2-7; D: .; size: many; V: TRBV5-1; DNA: TGCGCCAGCACGGAACAGCCCCTATACGAGCAGTACTTC; CDR3: CASTEQPLYEQYF
J: TRBJ2-7; D: TRBD2; size: many; V: TRBV5-1; DNA: TGCGCCAGCAGCTTGGCTAGCGGATCCTACGAGCAGTACTTC; CDR3: CASSLASGSYEQYF
J: TRBJ2-5; D: .; size: many; V: TRBV5-4; DNA: TGTGCCAGCAGCGGGGACGGTGAGGGAGGAGAGACCCAGTACTTC; CDR3: CASSGDGEGGETQYF
J: TRBJ2-7; D: TRBD2; size: .; V: TRBV4-1; DNA: TGCGCCAGCAGCCAAGATCGGGGGACTAGTCGGGAGCAGTACTTC; CDR3: CASSQDRGTSREQYF
J: TRBJ1-1; D: .; size: few; V: TRBV19; DNA: TGTGCCAGTACCGACGGGAACACTGAAGCTTTCTTT; CDR3: CASTDGNTEAFF